This passage covers 22 T cell receptor beta chains from one sample sequenced in a study of early T cells in non-severe SARS-CoV-2 infection. TCRdb recomputed calls from the 5' RACE reads with MiXCR, one row per CDR3 protein. The sample records 40,000 or so distinct CDR3 sequences, less than 6.5% being singletons. The material sequenced was whole blood, taken at baseline. Receptors were obtained from an adult who was a healthcare worker with PCR-confirmed SARS-CoV-2 infection or an uninfected control (not recorded which).

This clonotype has ten or more counts. V and J are TRBV20-1 and TRBJ2-1; perhaps TRBD2 as D (6 bases). V shed 3 bases and J shed 3 bases, with 9 bases lying between them. This CDR3 spans 13 amino acids. Germline CDR1 and CDR2: DFQATT and SNEGSKA (reference sequence). CDR3 nucleotide sequence: TGCAGTGCTAGTGGACTAATCTACAATGAGCAGTTCTTC. This codes for CSASGLIYNEQFF.

This clonotype was seen repeatedly, ten times or more. The rearrangement uses TRBV5-6 and TRBJ2-3, with D possibly TRBD1 on 6 matching bases. The V gene's germline CDR1 is SGHDT and CDR2 YYEEEE. This CDR3 contains 16 residues. V gave up 4 bases and J gave up 2 bases, with 17 bases separating them. The DNA for the CDR3 is TGTGCCAGCAGCCCGCTGGACAGAGAATTCACAGATACGCAGTATTTT. This sequence encodes CASSPLDREFTDTQYF.

This clonotype was seen more than once but under ten times. The chain links TRBV20-1 to TRBJ1-1, with unresolved D. The V gene's germline CDR1 is DFQATT and CDR2 SNEGSKA (reference sequence). The CDR3 is made up of 13 amino acids. V lost 6 bases, J lost 3 bases, and 14 bases lay in between. CDR3 loop: CSAPDREDTEAFF. The CDR3 nucleotides are TGCAGTGCCCCGGATAGGGAGGACACTGAAGCTTTCTTT.

This clonotype was picked up a small number of times. V usage is TRBV4-1 and J usage is TRBJ2-7; TRBD2 aligns across 10 bases. Germline values: CDR1 MGHRA, CDR2 YSYEKL. There are 13 residues in the CDR3. J lost 5 bases, V lost 9 bases, and 7 bases had no gene match. CDR3 sequence: CASSLAGRDEQYF. In nucleotides, the CDR3 is TGCGCCAGTTCACTAGCGGGAAGGGACGAGCAGTACTTC.

This clonotype appeared many times. The gene calls are TRBV6-6 and TRBJ2-7, with D unclear. Trimming took off 2 bases at V and 5 bases at J, with 13 bases between the two ends. The germline CDR1 and CDR2 sequences are MNHNY and SVGAGI (reference sequence). This CDR3 contains 14 residues. The CDR3, as DNA: TGTGCCAGCAGTTACCCGGGTGGGCCTGACGAGCAGTACTTC. As protein: CASSYPGGPDEQYF.

This clonotype was seen ten or more times. This chain connects TRBV20-1 to TRBJ2-2; weak D call: TRBD2 (5 bases). CDR3 length: 16 amino acids. Germline V gene data show CDR1 as DFQATT and CDR2 as SNEGSKA (reference sequence). The ends were cut back, 0 bases at V and 1 base at J, with 12 bases in the middle. The CDR3 here is CSARDSRRVNTGELFF. The CDR3 nucleotides read TGCAGTGCTAGAGATTCCCGGCGGGTGAACACCGGGGAGCTGTTTTTT.

This clonotype was seen many times. The genes are TRBV12-3 or TRBV12-4 and TRBJ2-6, with D uncertain. The CDR3 length is 14 residues. The germline V and J ends were trimmed by 5 bases and 3 bases, with 8 bases remaining between them. DNA of the CDR3: TGTGCCAGCAGTGGGATTTATGGGGCCAACGTCCTGACTTTC. It codes for CASSGIYGANVLTF.

A few counts support this clonotype. V and J are TRBV4-3 and TRBJ2-1; D is unresolved. The CDR3 covers 13 residues. V was pared by 0 bases and J by 10 bases, with 10 bases between. Germline values: CDR1 LGHNA, CDR2 YSLEER. In DNA form, the CDR3 reads TGCGCCAGCAGCCAAGATGGGCCTTACGAGCAGTTCTTC. This gives the protein CASSQDGPYEQFF.

In this sample, this clonotype turned up many times. The chain has TRBV20-1 and TRBJ1-1; D unresolved. The germline V gene has CDR1 DFQATT and CDR2 SNEGSKA (reference sequence). The CDR3 loop spans 10 amino acids. Trimming left V 4 bases short and J 6 bases short, with 6 bases between. CDR3 loop: CSAIGPEAFF. As DNA, the CDR3 is TGCAGTGCTATAGGGCCTGAAGCTTTCTTT.

The J gene is TRBJ2-1, the V gene TRBV29-1; TRBD1 agrees at 9 bases. The germline CDR1 and CDR2 sequences are SQVTM and ANQGSEA. Unmatched junction bases numbered 7, after V lost 7 bases and J lost 6 bases. The CDR3 loop spans 13 amino acids. The CDR3 loop is CSGGGQGLNEQFF. Written as DNA, the CDR3 is TGCAGCGGGGGGGGACAGGGACTCAATGAGCAGTTCTTC.

This clonotype was recorded at least ten times. The rearrangement links TRBV20-1 to TRBJ1-1; no reliable D call. CDR1 and CDR2 (germline): DFQATT, SNEGSKA (reference sequence). CDR3 size: 13 residues. The V gene lost 4 bases and the J gene lost 0 bases, with 9 bases spanning the gap. CDR3 region: CSAILYMNTEAFF. CDR3 DNA sequence: TGCAGTGCTATTCTCTACATGAACACTGAAGCTTTCTTT.

This clonotype was counted ten times or more. The chain has TRBV29-1 and TRBJ2-1; 8 nucleotides align to TRBD2. Germline CDR1 SQVTM, CDR2 ANQGSEA. The CDR3 length is 13 residues. V shed 7 bases and J 2 bases; nucleotides not matched to a gene: 4. For the CDR3, the DNA is TGCAGCGCCTTTAGCGGGGCCTACAATGAGCAGTTCTTC. Translated, it gives CSAFSGAYNEQFF.

In this sample, this clonotype turned up many times. The chain employs TRBV6-6 and TRBJ1-5; 7 nucleotides line up with TRBD1. This CDR3 has 14 residues. Per germline, CDR1 MNHNY and CDR2 SVGAGI (reference sequence). V was pared by 5 bases and J by 8 bases, with 9 bases of the junction left unmatched. This CDR3 reads CASSPAGGWKPQHF. The CDR3, as DNA: TGTGCCAGCAGTCCCGCAGGGGGATGGAAGCCCCAGCATTTT.

This clonotype appeared many times. The chain has TRBV7-3 and TRBJ1-2; the D is unclear. The CDR3 runs 15 residues. V dropped 5 bases and J dropped 2 bases, with 15 bases sitting between them. The germline V gene encodes CDR1 SGHTA and CDR2 FQGTGA. CDR3 DNA sequence: TGTGCCAGCAGCCCCCTGCCGACTCCCAACTATGGCTACACCTTC. Translation gives CASSPLPTPNYGYTF.

This clonotype was found many times. The V and J genes are TRBV6-2 or TRBV6-3 and TRBJ2-1; 11 bases are shared with TRBD2. CDR3 length: 16 residues. CDR1 MNHEY and CDR2 SVGEGT come from the germline V gene. The ends lost 6 bases at V and 6 bases at J; junction bases unmatched: 10. CDR3 nucleotides: TGTGCCAGCAGGGGCAAACTAGCGGGAGAGGGCAATGAGCAGTTCTTC. This codes for CASRGKLAGEGNEQFF.

There are many counts of this clonotype. The rearrangement uses TRBV7-9 and TRBJ2-7; D unresolved. Germline lookup yields CDR1 SEHNR and CDR2 FQNEAQ (reference sequence). The CDR3 extends over 15 amino acids. V lost 0 bases and J lost 2, with 11 bases in between. CDR3 DNA sequence: TGTGCCAGCAGCTTAGCGCGCGATAGACCCTACGAGCAGTACTTC. Encoded protein: CASSLARDRPYEQYF. Using reference TRBV7-9 and TRBJ2-7 for the parts outside the CDR3, the full variable domain is DTGVSQNPRHKITKRGQNVTFRCDPISEHNRLYWYRQTLGQGPEFLTYFQNEAQLEKSRLLSDRFSAERPKGSFSTLEIQRTEQGDSAMYLCASSLARDRPYEQYFGPGTRLTVT.

This clonotype was seen repeatedly, ten times or more. This sequence joins TRBV12-3 or TRBV12-4 and TRBJ2-3, with 7 nucleotides matching TRBD2. The V gene end was trimmed by 4 bases and the J gene end by 0 bases; junction bases not matched to a gene: 4. The CDR3 has 15 residues. The CDR3 sequence is CASSSLSGSTDTQYF. For the CDR3, the DNA is TGTGCCAGCAGTTCCCTTAGCGGGAGCACAGATACGCAGTATTTT.

CDR3 loop: CASSYSLAGGSRAQYF. DNA of the CDR3: TGTGCCAGCAGTTACTCACTAGCGGGAGGATCGCGGGCCCAGTACTTC. The chain is built from TRBV6-5 and TRBJ2-5, with 12 bases aligning to TRBD2. After removal of 0 bases from V and 9 bases from J, the junction contained 8 bases not matched to a gene. The CDR3 extends over 16 amino acids. The germline CDR1 and CDR2 sequences are MNHEY and SVGAGI.

At least ten counts were recorded for this clonotype. The CDR3 is CASSIRGDSPLHF. As DNA, the CDR3 is TGTGCCAGCAGCATCAGGGGGGATTCACCCCTCCACTTT. This sequence joins TRBV7-2 and TRBJ1-6; 7 nucleotides align to TRBD1. The CDR3 contains 13 residues. V dropped 5 bases and J dropped 8; count of bases not matched to a gene: 3. CDR1 is SGHTA and CDR2 is FQGNSA in the germline V gene.

This clonotype was detected ten times or more. The rearrangement uses TRBV7-3 and TRBJ2-1, with TRBD2 matching over 10 bases. V dropped 5 bases and J dropped 9; count of bases not matched to a gene: 7. This CDR3 contains 14 residues. CDR1 SGHTA and CDR2 FQGTGA come from the germline V gene. The CDR3, as DNA: TGTGCCAGCAGCCCAGCGGGAGGGCCGGGTGAGCAGTTCTTC. This sequence encodes CASSPAGGPGEQFF.

This clonotype was found many times. The chain combines TRBV5-1 with TRBJ2-5; 8 bases map to TRBD2. Germline CDR1 SGHRS, CDR2 YFSETQ. J lost 2 bases, V lost 6 bases, and 6 bases had no gene match. This CDR3 region has 14 residues. The chain's CDR3 is CASTVTSGQETQYF. The CDR3 DNA sequence: TGCGCCAGCACCGTCACTAGCGGACAAGAGACCCAGTACTTC.

This clonotype showed up many times. The genes are TRBV20-1 and TRBJ2-1; 7 nucleotides align to TRBD2. Germline trimming cut 3 bases from V and 5 bases from J; bases unmatched to any gene: 10. This CDR3 spans 15 amino acids. Per germline, CDR1 DFQATT and CDR2 SNEGSKA (reference sequence). CDR3 nucleotides: TGCAGTGCTAGCCTGACGGGACTACACAACAATGAGCAGTTCTTC. Translated, it gives CSASLTGLHNNEQFF.